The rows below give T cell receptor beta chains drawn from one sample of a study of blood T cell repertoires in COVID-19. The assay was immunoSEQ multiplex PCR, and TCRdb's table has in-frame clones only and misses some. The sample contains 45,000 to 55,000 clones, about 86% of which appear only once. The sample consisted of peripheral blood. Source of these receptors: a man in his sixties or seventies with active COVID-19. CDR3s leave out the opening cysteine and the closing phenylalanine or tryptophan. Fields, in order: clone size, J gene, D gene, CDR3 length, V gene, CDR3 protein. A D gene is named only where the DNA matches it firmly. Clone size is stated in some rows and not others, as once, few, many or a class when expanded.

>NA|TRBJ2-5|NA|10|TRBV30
AWSAGGKTQY
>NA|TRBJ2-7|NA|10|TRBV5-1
ASSLEGDEQY
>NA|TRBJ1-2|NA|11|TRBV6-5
ASMTRRVEGYT
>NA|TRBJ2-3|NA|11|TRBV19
ASSWTITDTQY
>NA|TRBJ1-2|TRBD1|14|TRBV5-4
ASRPGQGARAYGYT
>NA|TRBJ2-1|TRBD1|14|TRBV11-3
ASSLAPTGGYNEQF
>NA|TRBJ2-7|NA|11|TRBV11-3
ASSRGQFNEQY
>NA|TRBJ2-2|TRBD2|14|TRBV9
ASSVGIAGVGGELF
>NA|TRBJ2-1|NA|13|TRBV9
ASSVGASAGNEQF
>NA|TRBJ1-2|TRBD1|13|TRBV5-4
ASSKRQGANYGYT
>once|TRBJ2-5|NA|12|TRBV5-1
ASSPPDIQETQY
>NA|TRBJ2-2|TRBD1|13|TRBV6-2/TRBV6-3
ASSLGQGETGELF
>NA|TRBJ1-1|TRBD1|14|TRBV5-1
ASSPQAGGLNTEAF
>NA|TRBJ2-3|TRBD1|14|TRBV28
ASSFPWDSLTDTQY
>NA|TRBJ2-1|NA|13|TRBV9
ASDDGRGLPNEQF
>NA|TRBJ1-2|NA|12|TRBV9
ASSGHNANYGYT
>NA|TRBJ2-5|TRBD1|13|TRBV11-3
ASSPTGAIQETQY
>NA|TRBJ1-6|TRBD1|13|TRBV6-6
ASSSQTGVHSPLH
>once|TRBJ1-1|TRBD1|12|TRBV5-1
ASSLGQGWAEAF
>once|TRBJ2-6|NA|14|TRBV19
ASSNTGISGANVLT
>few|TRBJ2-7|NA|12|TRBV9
ASSVSEGGYEQY
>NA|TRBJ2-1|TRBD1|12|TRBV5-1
ASSFGQDYNEQF
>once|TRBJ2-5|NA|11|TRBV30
AWIFRVQETQY
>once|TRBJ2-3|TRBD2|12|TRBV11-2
ASSLDGGRDTQY
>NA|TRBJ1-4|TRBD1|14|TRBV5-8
ASSVTGFATNEKLF
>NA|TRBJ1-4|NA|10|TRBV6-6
ASSQNIEKLF
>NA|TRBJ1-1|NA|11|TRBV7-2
ASSFTGGPEAF
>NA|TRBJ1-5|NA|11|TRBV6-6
ASTQEGNQPQH
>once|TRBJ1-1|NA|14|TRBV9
ASSVSGTPMNTEAF
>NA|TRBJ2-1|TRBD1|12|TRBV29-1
SVFGTGTYNEQF
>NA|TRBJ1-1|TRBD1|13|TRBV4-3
ASSPGTGGFTEAF
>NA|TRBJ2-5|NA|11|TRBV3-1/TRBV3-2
ASSQSGEGTQY
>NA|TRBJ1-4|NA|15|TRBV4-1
ASSQEASSGAREKLF
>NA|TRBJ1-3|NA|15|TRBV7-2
ASSPASTGSSGNTIY
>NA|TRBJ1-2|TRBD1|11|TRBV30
AYYRTGRQGYT
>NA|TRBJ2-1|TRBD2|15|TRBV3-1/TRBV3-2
ASSQSRLGGTYNEQF
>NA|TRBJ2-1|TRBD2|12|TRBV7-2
ASSTSGGYNEQF
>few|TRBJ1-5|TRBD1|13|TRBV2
ASSEGQVGNQPQH
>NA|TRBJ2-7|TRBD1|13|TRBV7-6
ASSLRGQGIYEQY
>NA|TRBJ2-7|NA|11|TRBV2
ASSSQVRGEQY
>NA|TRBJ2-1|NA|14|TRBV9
ASSGEHSAWGNEQF
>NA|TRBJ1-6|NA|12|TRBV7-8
ASSLGGGNSPLH
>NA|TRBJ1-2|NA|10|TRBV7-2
ASSLDGYGYT
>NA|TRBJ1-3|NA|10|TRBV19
ATGRSGNTIY
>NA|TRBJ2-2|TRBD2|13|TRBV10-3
AISGLAGGTGELF
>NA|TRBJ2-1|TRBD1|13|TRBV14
ASSIRQGIKNEQF